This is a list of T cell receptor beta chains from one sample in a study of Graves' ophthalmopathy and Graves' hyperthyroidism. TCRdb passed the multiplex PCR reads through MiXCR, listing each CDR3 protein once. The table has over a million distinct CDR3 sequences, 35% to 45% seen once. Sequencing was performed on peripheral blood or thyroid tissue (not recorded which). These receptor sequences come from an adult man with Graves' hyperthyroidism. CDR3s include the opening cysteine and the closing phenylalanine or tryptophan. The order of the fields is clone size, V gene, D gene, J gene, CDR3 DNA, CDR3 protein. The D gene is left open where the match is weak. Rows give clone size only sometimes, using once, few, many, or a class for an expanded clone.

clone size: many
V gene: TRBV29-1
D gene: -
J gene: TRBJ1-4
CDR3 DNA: TGCAGCGTTGTTCTCGGGACTAATGAAAAACTGTTTTTT
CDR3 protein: CSVVLGTNEKLFF

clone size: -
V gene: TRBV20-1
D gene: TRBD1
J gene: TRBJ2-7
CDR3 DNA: TGCAGTGCTGGTAGACAGGGTAACACCGGGGAGCTGTACTTC
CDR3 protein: CSAGRQGNTGELYF

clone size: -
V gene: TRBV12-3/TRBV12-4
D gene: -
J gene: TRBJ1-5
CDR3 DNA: TGTGCCAGCAGCAGGACATTTTCAGCAGGGCCCCAGCATTTT
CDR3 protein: CASSRTFSAGPQHF

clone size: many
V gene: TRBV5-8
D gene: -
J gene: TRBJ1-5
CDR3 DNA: TGTGCCAGCAGCTCCCGGCCCGACCCAAAGCCCCAGCATTTT
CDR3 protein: CASSSRPDPKPQHF

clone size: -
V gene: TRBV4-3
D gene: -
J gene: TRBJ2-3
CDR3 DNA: TGCGCCAGCAGCGCCTTCGGGCGGACTAGCACAGATACGCAGTATTTT
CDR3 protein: CASSAFGRTSTDTQYF

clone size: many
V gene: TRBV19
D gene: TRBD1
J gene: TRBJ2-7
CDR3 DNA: TGTGCCAGTAGTACGTTGGGACAGTCCTACGAGCAGTACTTC
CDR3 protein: CASSTLGQSYEQYF

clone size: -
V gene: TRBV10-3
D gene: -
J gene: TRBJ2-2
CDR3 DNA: TGTGCCATCACAGCCGAAAGGAGGGCCGGGGAGCTGTTTTTT
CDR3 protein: CAITAERRAGELFF

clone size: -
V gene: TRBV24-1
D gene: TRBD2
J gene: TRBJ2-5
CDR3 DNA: TGTGCCACCAGTGACCCCGGGACTAGCGGGAGCCCACAAGAGACCCAGTACTTC
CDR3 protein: CATSDPGTSGSPQETQYF

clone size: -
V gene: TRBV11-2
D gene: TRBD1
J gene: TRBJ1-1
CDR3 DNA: TGTGCCGGCAGCGGGAGGGTCGGAACAGGGGTTCGGAACACTGAAGCTTTCTTT
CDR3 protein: CAGSGRVGTGVRNTEAFF

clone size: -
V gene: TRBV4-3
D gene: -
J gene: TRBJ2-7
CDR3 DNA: TGCGCCAGCAGCCAAGGGACGGGGGCGCGGGACGAGCAGTACTTC
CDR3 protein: CASSQGTGARDEQYF

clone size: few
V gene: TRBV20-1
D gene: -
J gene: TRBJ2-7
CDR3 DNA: TGCAGTCCTTGGGGGCTAGCCAACTACGAGCAGTACTTC
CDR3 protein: CSPWGLANYEQYF

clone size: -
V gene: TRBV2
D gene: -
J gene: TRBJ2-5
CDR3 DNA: TGTGCCAGCAGTGAAATAACAGGGGGGGCAGGAGAGACCCAGTACTTC
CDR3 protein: CASSEITGGAGETQYF

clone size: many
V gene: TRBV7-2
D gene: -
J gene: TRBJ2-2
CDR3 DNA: TGTGCCAGCAGCTTAGTAGGTGGGAGGTCAAACACCGGGGAGCTGTTTTTT
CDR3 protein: CASSLVGGRSNTGELFF

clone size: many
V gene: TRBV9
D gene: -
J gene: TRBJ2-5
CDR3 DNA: TGTGCCAGCTCGGTTCGGGCAGGAAAAGAGACCCAGTACTTC
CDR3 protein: CASSVRAGKETQYF

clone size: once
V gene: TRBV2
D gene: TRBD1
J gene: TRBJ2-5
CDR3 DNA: TGTGCCAGCAGTCGGCAGACAGGGAGAGATCAAGAGACCCAGTACTTC
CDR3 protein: CASSRQTGRDQETQYF

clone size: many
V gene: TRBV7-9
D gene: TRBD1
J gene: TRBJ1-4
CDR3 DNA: TGTGCCAGCAGCTTAATTGGGACAGAGGGAGATGAAAAACTGTTTTTT
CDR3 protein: CASSLIGTEGDEKLFF

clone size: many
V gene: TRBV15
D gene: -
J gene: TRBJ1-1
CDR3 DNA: TGTGCCACCAGCGCGGGCAGGGGTAGGAACACTGAAGCTTTCTTT
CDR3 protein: CATSAGRGRNTEAFF

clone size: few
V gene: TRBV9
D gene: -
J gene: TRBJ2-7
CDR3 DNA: TGTGCCAGCAGCCATTTAGGCGGTAACTACGAGCAGTACTTC
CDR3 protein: CASSHLGGNYEQYF

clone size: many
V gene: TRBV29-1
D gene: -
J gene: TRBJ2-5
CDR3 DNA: TGCAGCGTTGTACCTCCAGTAGAAGCCCTTCAAGAGACCCAGTACTTC
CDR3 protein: CSVVPPVEALQETQYF

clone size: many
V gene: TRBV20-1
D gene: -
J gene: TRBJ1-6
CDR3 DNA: TGCAGTGCTCCCAGGGTGGGATCGAATTCACCCCTCCACTTT
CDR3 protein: CSAPRVGSNSPLHF

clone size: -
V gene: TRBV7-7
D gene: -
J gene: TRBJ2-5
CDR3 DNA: TGTGCCAGCAGCTTAGGGGCCAGGGGCTTCCAAGAGACCCAGTACTTC
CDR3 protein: CASSLGARGFQETQYF

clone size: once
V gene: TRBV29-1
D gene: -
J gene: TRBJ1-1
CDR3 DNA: TGCAGCGTTTGCAGGGCCGCTAATGAAGCTTTCTTT
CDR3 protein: CSVCRAANEAFF

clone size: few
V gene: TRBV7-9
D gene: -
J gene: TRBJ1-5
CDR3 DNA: TGTGCCAGCAGCTTTGCTACGGCTCCCGGGGCCTACAATCAGCCCCAGCATTTT
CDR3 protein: CASSFATAPGAYNQPQHF

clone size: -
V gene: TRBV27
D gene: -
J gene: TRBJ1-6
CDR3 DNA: TGTGCCAGCAGTTGGCATGGTTCACCCCTCCACTTT
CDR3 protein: CASSWHGSPLHF

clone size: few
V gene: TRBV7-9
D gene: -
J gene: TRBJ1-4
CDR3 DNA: TGTGCCAGCACCCGACGATCGGGGGCAACTAATGAAAAACTGTTTTTT
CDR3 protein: CASTRRSGATNEKLFF

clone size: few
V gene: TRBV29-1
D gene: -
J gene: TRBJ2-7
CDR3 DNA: TGCAGCGTCGACAGGTCAGGAGGGGACGAGCAGTACTTC
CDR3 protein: CSVDRSGGDEQYF

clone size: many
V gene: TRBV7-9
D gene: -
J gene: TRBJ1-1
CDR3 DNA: TGTGCCAGCAGCTCCACCGGCGCAACCACTGAAGCTTTCTTT
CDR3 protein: CASSSTGATTEAFF

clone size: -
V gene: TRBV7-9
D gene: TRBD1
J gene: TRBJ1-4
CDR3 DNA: TGTGCCAGCAGCTTCGCCGGGACAGGGGACGAAAAACTGTTTTTT
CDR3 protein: CASSFAGTGDEKLFF

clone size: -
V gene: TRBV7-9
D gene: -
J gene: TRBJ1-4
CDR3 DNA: TGTGCCGGCTGGGGCAGCGATGAAAAACTGTTTTTT
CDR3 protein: CAGWGSDEKLFF

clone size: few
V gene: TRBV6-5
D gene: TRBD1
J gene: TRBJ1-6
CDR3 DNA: TGTGCCAGCAGTTACCCTGCATCGACAGGGTTTTCACCCCTCCACTTT
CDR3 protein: CASSYPASTGFSPLHF

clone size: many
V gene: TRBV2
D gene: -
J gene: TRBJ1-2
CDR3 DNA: TGTGCCAGCAGGACCGGAGCGGCCAAGGGGAACTATGGCTACACCTTC
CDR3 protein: CASRTGAAKGNYGYTF

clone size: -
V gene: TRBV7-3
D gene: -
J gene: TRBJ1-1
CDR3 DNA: TGTGCCAGCAGCTTCCTCGGGGGGCAAGGGGGGATAACTGAAGCTTTCTTT
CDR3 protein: CASSFLGGQGGITEAFF

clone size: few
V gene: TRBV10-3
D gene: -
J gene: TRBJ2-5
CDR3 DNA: TGTGCCAGCAGTGCAAGCCTTACAGGGACAGAGACCCAGTACTTC
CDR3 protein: CASSASLTGTETQYF

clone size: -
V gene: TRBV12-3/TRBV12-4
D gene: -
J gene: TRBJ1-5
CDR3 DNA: TGTGCCAGCAGACTATCAGGGGGCAATCAGCCCCAGCATTTT
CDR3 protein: CASRLSGGNQPQHF

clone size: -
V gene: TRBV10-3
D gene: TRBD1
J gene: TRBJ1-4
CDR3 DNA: TGTGCCATCAGTGAGGGACAGGCAACTAATGAAAAACTGTTTTTT
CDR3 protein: CAISEGQATNEKLFF

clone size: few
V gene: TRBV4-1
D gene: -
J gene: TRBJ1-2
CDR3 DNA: TGCGCCAGCAGCCAGGAGGACGGGGTTGGCTACACCTTC
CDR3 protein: CASSQEDGVGYTF

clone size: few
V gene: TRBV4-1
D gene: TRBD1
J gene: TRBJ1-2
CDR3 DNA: TGCGCCAGCAGCCAAAGATACGGGACAGGGATATCCCTTACTAGCGGCTACACCTTC
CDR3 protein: CASSQRYGTGISLTSGYTF

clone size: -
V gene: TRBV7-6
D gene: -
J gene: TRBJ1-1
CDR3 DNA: TGTGCCAGCAGCCCCCTGAAGGGGAGCACTGAAGCTTTCTTT
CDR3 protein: CASSPLKGSTEAFF

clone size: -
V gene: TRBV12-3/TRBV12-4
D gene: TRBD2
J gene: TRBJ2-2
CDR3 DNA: TGTGCCATCAGTTTAGGCGGGAGGGTCGGAAAAACCGGGGAGCTGTTTTTT
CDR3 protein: CAISLGGRVGKTGELFF

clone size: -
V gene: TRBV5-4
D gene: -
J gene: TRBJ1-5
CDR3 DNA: TGTGCCAGCAGCTTGCGCGGCCATAATAGCAATCAGCCCCGGCATTTT
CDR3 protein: CASSLRGHNSNQPRHF

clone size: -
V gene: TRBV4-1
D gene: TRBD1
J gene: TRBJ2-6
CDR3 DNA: TGCGCCAGCAGCCCCGGGACAGGGCGCTTAGGGGCTAACGTCCTGACTTTC
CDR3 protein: CASSPGTGRLGANVLTF

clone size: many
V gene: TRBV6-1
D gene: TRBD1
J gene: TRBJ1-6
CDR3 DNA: TGTGCCAGCAGCTCCTTCATCGGGACAGGGAAGACACCCCTCCACTTT
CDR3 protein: CASSSFIGTGKTPLHF

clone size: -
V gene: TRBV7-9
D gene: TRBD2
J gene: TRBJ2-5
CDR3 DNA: TGTGCCAGCAGCCTAGCTAGCGGGGGGGCCTTCGGTCAAGAGACCCAGTACTTC
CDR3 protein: CASSLASGGAFGQETQYF

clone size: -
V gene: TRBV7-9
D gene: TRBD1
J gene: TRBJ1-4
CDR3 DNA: TGTGCCAGCACGAGGGGGCCCCTTCGGGAAAAACTGTTTTTT
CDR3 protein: CASTRGPLREKLFF

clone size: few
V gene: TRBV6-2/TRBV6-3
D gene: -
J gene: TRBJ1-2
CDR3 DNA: TGTGCCAGCAGCCCGAGGGGGGGCATTGGCTACACCTTC
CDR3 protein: CASSPRGGIGYTF

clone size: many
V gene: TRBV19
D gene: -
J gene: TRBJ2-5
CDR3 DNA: TGTGCCAGTAGTACGGGAACGGGGAGGCAAGAGACCCAGTACTTC
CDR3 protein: CASSTGTGRQETQYF

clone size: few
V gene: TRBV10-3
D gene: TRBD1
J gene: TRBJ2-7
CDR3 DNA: TGTGCCAGCAAGAATCAGGGGGCCTACGAGCAGTACTTC
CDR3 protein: CASKNQGAYEQYF

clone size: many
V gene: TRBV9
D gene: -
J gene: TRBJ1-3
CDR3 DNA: TGTGCCAGCAGCCCCTACCTCGACACCTCTGGAAACACCATATATTTT
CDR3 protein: CASSPYLDTSGNTIYF

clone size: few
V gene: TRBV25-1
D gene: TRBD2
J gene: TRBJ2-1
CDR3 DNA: TGTGCCAGCAGTGACTCCGGGACTAGCGGGAGCAATGAGCAGTTCTTC
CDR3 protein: CASSDSGTSGSNEQFF

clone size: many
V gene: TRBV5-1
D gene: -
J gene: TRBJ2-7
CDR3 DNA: TGCGCCAGCAGCTTGGCCATGGGGGCCTACGAGCAGTACTTC
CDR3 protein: CASSLAMGAYEQYF

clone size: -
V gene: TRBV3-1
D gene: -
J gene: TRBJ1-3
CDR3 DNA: TGTGCCAGCAGCCAACCGGGATGGACCGCTCCTGGAAACACCATATATTTT
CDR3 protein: CASSQPGWTAPGNTIYF

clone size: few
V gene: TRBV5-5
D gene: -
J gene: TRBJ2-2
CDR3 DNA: TGTGCCAGCAGCTTGGGGACCATGAACACCGGGGAGCTGTTTTTT
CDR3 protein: CASSLGTMNTGELFF

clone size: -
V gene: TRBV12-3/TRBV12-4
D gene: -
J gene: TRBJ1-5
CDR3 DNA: TGTGCCAGCAGTTTAAGTCCTGGTGAGGATCAGCCCCAGCATTTT
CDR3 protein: CASSLSPGEDQPQHF

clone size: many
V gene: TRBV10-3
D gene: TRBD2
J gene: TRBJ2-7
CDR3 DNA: TGTGCCATCAGTGAGTCGCGGGAGTCGACCTACGAGCAGTACTTC
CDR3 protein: CAISESRESTYEQYF

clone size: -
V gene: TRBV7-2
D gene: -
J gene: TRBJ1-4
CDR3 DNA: TGTGCCAGCAGCCTCCCCGGAGCCAGGAATGAAAAACTGTTTTTT
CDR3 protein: CASSLPGARNEKLFF